Presented here are 21 T cell receptor beta chains from one specimen sequenced in a study of quantifying T cell responses using KT2 cells. Study details: TCR alpha and beta constant-region primers primed reverse transcription of RNA.

The cDNA 3' end received a ligated oligonucleotide with a UMI. First-round PCR used 3 to 4 cycles and beta primers RC1.1 and RC1.2 covering TRBC1 and TRBC2. Each CDR3 protein is one row after TCRdb ran MiXCR on the UMI-ligation and nested PCR reads. In the table there are tens of thousands of distinct CDR3 sequences, less than 7.5% of which are singletons. Sequencing was done on a sample of PBMCs spiked with cells of the T cell clone KT2. These receptors came from a human donor.

The sample holds a few counts of this clonotype. The chain joins TRBV5-5 to TRBJ2-3; 7 bases agree with TRBD2. The CDR3 consists of 16 residues. Germline V lookup: CDR1 SGHKS, CDR2 YYEKEE (reference sequence). The V segment lost 4 bases and the J segment 2 bases; nucleotides outside the gene matches: 10. CDR3 nucleotides: TGTGCCAGCAGCCGGCAGAAAACTAGCGACACAGATACGCAGTATTTT. It translates to CASSRQKTSDTDTQYF. The entire variable domain, with the rest obtained from reference TRBV5-5 and TRBJ2-3, is as follows: DAGVTQSPTHLIKTRGQQVTLRCSPISGHKSVSWYQQVLGQGPQFIFQYYEKEERGRGNFPDRFSARQFPNYSSELNVNALLLGDSALYLCASSRQKTSDTDTQYFGPGTRLTVL.

Many counts were recorded for this clonotype. V and J are TRBV12-3 or TRBV12-4 and TRBJ1-1; TRBD1 matches at 7 bases. J was trimmed by 0 bases and V by 10 bases; bases with no gene match: 8. The length of the CDR3 is 14 residues. CDR3 residues: CATPGQWMNTEAFF. As DNA, the CDR3 is TGTGCCACCCCGGGACAGTGGATGAACACTGAAGCTTTCTTT.

This clonotype was picked up many times. J is TRBJ1-6 and V is TRBV12-3 or TRBV12-4, with a possible D match to TRBD1 (5 bases). The germline V and J ends were trimmed by 6 bases and 8 bases, with 14 bases remaining between them. The CDR3 length is 14 residues. The CDR3 DNA follows: TGTGCCAGCAGACTACATCAAGGGGATTCACCCCTCCACTTT. Translation gives CASRLHQGDSPLHF.

This clonotype has a count of ten or more. The chain carries TRBV4-1 and TRBJ2-5; weak D call: TRBD1 (5 bases). V dropped 4 bases and J dropped 5 bases, with 14 bases sitting between them. CDR3 length: 14 residues. The germline V gene has CDR1 MGHRA and CDR2 YSYEKL. CDR3 region: CASSLYLKGETQYF. The CDR3 DNA sequence: TGCGCCAGCAGCCTGTATCTTAAGGGGGAGACCCAGTACTTC.

This clonotype was detected ten times or more. V usage is TRBV7-2 and J usage is TRBJ1-2; perhaps TRBD1 as D (5 bases). The CDR3 consists of 16 residues. Trimming took off 2 bases at V and 1 base at J, with 14 bases between the two ends. The germline gives CDR1 SGHTA, CDR2 FQGNSA. CDR3 bases: TGTGCCAGCAGCTTATCCGTGACAGAAGATAACTATGGCTACACCTTC. Residues: CASSLSVTEDNYGYTF.

The sample holds many counts of this clonotype. The rearrangement joins TRBV11-2 to TRBJ2-5, with 9 bases identical to TRBD1. Germline-derived CDR1 and CDR2 are SGHAT and FQNNGV. V dropped 2 bases and J dropped 5; count of bases not matched to a gene: 6. The CDR3 loop spans 15 amino acids. The CDR3 nucleotides are TGTGCCAGCAGCTTAAGTAGGACAGGGGAGGAGACCCAGTACTTC. It yields the protein CASSLSRTGEETQYF. Full variable domain (rest looked up from reference TRBV11-2 and TRBJ2-5): EAGVAQSPRYKIIEKRQSVAFWCNPISGHATLYWYQQILGQGPKLLIQFQNNGVVDDSQLPKDRFSAERLKGVDSTLKIQPAKLEDSAVYLCASSLSRTGEETQYFGPGTRLLVL.

This clonotype has at least ten counts. The chain combines TRBV6-5 with TRBJ1-5; D is possibly TRBD1 (6 bases). V shed 0 bases and J shed 6 bases, with 12 bases lying between them. CDR1 MNHEY and CDR2 SVGAGI come from the germline V gene. The length of the CDR3 is 15 residues. CDR3 loop: CASSYSAQGTQPQHF. The CDR3 bases are TGTGCCAGCAGTTACTCGGCACAGGGAACTCAGCCCCAGCATTTT.

There are a few counts of this clonotype. The genes are TRBV3-1 and TRBJ2-1; 8 bases fit TRBD1. The ends lost 4 bases at V and 2 bases at J; junction bases unmatched: 4. Germline CDR1 reads LGHDT; CDR2 reads YNNKEL (reference sequence). The CDR3 has 15 residues. The CDR3 sequence: CASSLRTGTYNEQFF. The CDR3 DNA reads as TGTGCCAGCAGCCTAAGGACAGGGACCTACAATGAGCAGTTCTTC.

This clonotype has only a few counts. This chain joins TRBV29-1 and TRBJ2-5, with D uncertain. The CDR3 loop spans 13 amino acids. The germline V gene encodes CDR1 SQVTM and CDR2 ANQGSEA. Trimming took 4 bases from V and 5 from J, leaving 14 bases between them. This CDR3 is CSVVRPGAETQYF. The CDR3 DNA reads TGCAGCGTTGTTCGCCCCGGAGCGGAGACCCAGTACTTC.

This clonotype came up many times. The chain uses TRBV29-1 and TRBJ1-4; D is possibly TRBD1 (6 bases). The CDR3 sequence is 13 residues long. Germline V gives CDR1 SQVTM, CDR2 ANQGSEA. V was trimmed by 2 bases and J by 7 bases, leaving 11 bases between them. The CDR3 DNA is TGCAGCGTTGAAACAGGGATTCGTGAAAAACTGTTTTTT. This codes for CSVETGIREKLFF.

Many counts were recorded for this clonotype. The chain recombines TRBV29-1 with TRBJ2-6, with D tentatively TRBD1 (5 bases). The V and J ends lost 4 bases and 0 bases respectively, with 13 bases between them. The CDR3 is made up of 16 amino acids. The V gene's germline CDR1 is SQVTM and CDR2 ANQGSEA. The CDR3 bases are TGCAGCGTTGTTTCTACAGGTGACTCTGGGGCCAACGTCCTGACTTTC. Amino acid sequence: CSVVSTGDSGANVLTF.

This clonotype was observed at least ten times. The chain recombines TRBV27 with TRBJ1-4, with 9 nucleotides matching TRBD1. The CDR3 contains 14 residues. The V segment lost 6 bases and the J segment 7 bases; nucleotides outside the gene matches: 6. Germline CDR1 is MNHEY and CDR2 is SMNVEV (reference sequence). The CDR3 nucleotides read TGTGCCAGCAGCAACAGGGGGCAGGGTGAAAAACTGTTTTTT. Its protein is CASSNRGQGEKLFF.

This clonotype was found many times. V usage is TRBV6-1 and J usage is TRBJ1-1; 7 bases are shared with TRBD1. Germline-derived CDR1 and CDR2 are MNHNS and SASEGT. CDR3 size: 14 residues. V was clipped by 5 bases and J by 1 base; unmatched bases: 4. The CDR3 loop reads CASSIDRANTEAFF. CDR3 nucleotides: TGTGCCAGCAGTATTGACAGGGCGAACACTGAAGCTTTCTTT.

Ten or more counts support this clonotype. The rearrangement joins TRBV28 to TRBJ1-1, with TRBD1 identical over 7 bases. Germline CDR1 MDHEN, CDR2 SYDVKM. V lost 8 bases to trimming and J lost 4 bases; unmatched junction nucleotides: 7. The CDR3 contains 13 residues. The CDR3 loop is CASDRETATEAFF. The CDR3 DNA sequence: TGTGCCAGCGACAGGGAGACGGCCACTGAAGCTTTCTTT. Drawing the rest from reference TRBV28 and TRBJ1-1, the complete variable domain is DVKVTQSSRYLVKRTGEKVFLECVQDMDHENMFWYRQDPGLGLRLIYFSYDVKMKEKGDIPEGYSVSREKKERFSLILESASTNQTSMYLCASDRETATEAFFGQGTRLTVV.

This clonotype was seen ten or more times. The chain uses TRBV6-5 and TRBJ1-1; TRBD1 matches 8 bases. There are 16 residues in the CDR3. The J segment lost 1 base and the V segment lost 6 bases, leaving 10 bases of the junction unmatched. Germline V CDR1 and CDR2: MNHEY, SVGAGI. The CDR3 coding sequence is TGTGCCAGCAGAGTCGGGACAGGCCTAACGAACACTGAAGCTTTCTTT. Protein product: CASRVGTGLTNTEAFF.

This clonotype showed up many times. This chain joins TRBV15 and TRBJ2-7; 13 bases fit TRBD2. V trimming: 0 bases; J trimming: 3 bases; junction bases outside the gene matches: 2. The CDR3 contains 16 residues. Germline V gene lookup returns CDR1 LNHNV and CDR2 YYDKDF (reference sequence). CDR3 DNA sequence: TGTGCCACCAGCAGAGATAGGACTAGCGGGGGCTACGAGCAGTACTTC. This gives the protein CATSRDRTSGGYEQYF.

This clonotype was seen repeatedly, ten times or more. The rearrangement joins TRBV5-4 to TRBJ1-2; TRBD1 aligns across 9 bases. V dropped 4 bases and J dropped 8; count of bases not matched to a gene: 9. The CDR3 is 14 residues long. Germline CDR1 reads SGHNT; CDR2 reads YYREEE (reference sequence). CDR3: CASSAGTGLSGYTF. The CDR3, as DNA: TGTGCCAGCAGCGCTGGGACAGGGCTGTCGGGCTACACCTTC.

This clonotype was seen only a few times. The CDR3 sequence is CATRSDPHGELFF. The CDR3 nucleotides read TGTGCCACCAGATCGGACCCACACGGGGAGCTGTTTTTT. This chain uses TRBV24-1 with TRBJ2-2; D gene unclear. The CDR3 spans 13 residues. From germline, CDR1 is KGHDR and CDR2 SFDVKD. Between the trimmed V and J ends, which lost 7 bases and 7 bases, there was a span of 12 bases.

In DNA form, the CDR3 reads TGCAGTGCTTTCGGGGGTGTGGAGACCCAGTACTTC. As protein: CSAFGGVETQYF. The chain uses TRBV20-1 and TRBJ2-5; D is perhaps TRBD2 (6 bases). CDR3 length equals 12 residues. V dropped 5 bases and J dropped 5 bases, with 12 bases sitting between them. Per the germline V gene, CDR1 is DFQATT and CDR2 is SNEGSKA (reference sequence).

At least ten counts were recorded for this clonotype. The chain uses TRBV15 and TRBJ2-1; a weak D match, TRBD2 (5 bases). Looked up from germline, CDR1 is LNHNV and CDR2 is YYDKDF (reference sequence). V was shortened by 0 bases and J by 7 bases, with 16 bases between the two germline ends. The CDR3 contains 16 residues. The CDR3 bases are TGTGCCACCAGCAGAGATCTAAGATGGGAGTCGAATGAGCAGTTCTTC. It codes for CATSRDLRWESNEQFF. Together with reference TRBV15 and TRBJ2-1, the CDR3 gives the full variable domain: DAMVIQNPRYQVTQFGKPVTLSCSQTLNHNVMYWYQQKSSQAPKLLFHYYDKDFNNEADTPDNFQSRRPNTSFCFLDIRSPGLGDTAMYLCATSRDLRWESNEQFFGPGTRLTVL.

This clonotype was observed at least ten times. This sequence joins TRBV20-1 and TRBJ1-1, with TRBD1 as a possible D gene (6 bases). This CDR3 is 16 amino acids long. V was trimmed by 0 bases and J by 0 bases, leaving 14 bases between them. Germline V gene lookup returns CDR1 DFQATT and CDR2 SNEGSKA (reference sequence). The CDR3 coding sequence is TGCAGTGCTAGAGAGAGGGGGAGGGGGATGAACACTGAAGCTTTCTTT. Amino acid sequence: CSARERGRGMNTEAFF.